This TCR beta chain is drawn from a study of cytomegalovirus exposure and HLA in healthy donors. Findings and limits, study-wide: Trimming of TCR beta V- and J-genes showed a link, identified in a later analysis, to a missense DCLRE1C variant. An analysis done earlier found most TCR beta V segments productive about 90% or about 30% of the time.

In regard to this clone: Its antigen is not identified.

It was with 60 Vbeta and 13 Jbeta primers that the PCR ran. Clones were read by immunoSEQ multiplex PCR, and TCRdb kept only the in-frame ones, dropping some. The data show more than 150,000 clones, 75% to 85% seen once. With 6 bases clipped from V and 7 bases from J, the junction kept 17 bases outside the gene matches. The germline gives CDR1 KGHSH, CDR2 LQKENI. This CDR3 comprises 16 residues. Source material: PBMCs. The chain combines TRBV18 with TRBJ1-1; the match to TRBD1 covers 7 bases. The TCR sequence derives from a girl aged 2-10 years in good health and CMV-seropositive. Written as DNA, the CDR3 is TGTGCCAGCTCGCTTTTTACAGGGGCCCGGCAGAATGAAGCTTTCTTT. Encoded protein: CASSLFTGARQNEAFF.